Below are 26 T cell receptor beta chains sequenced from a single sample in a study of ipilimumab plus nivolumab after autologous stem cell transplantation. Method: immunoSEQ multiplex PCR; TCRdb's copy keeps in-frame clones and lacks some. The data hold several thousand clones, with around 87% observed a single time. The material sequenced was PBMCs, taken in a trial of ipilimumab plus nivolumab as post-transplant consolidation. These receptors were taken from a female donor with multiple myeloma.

The CDR3 loop reads CASGPGLPQETQYF. CDR3 in DNA: TGTGCCAGCGGTCCGGGGCTGCCCCAAGAGACCCAGTACTTC. The genes are TRBV2 and TRBJ2-5; either TRBD1 or TRBD2 may supply D (5 bases each). CDR3 length: 14 residues. Trimming cost V 8 bases and J 1 base, with 14 bases left between them. The germline CDR1 and CDR2 sequences are SNHLY and FYNNEI.

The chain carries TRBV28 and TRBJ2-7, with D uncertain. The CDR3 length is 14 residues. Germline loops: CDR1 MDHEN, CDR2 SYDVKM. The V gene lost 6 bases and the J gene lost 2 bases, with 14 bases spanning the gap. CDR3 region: CASSSRGFAYEQYF. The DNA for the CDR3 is TGTGCCAGCAGCTCTCGTGGGTTCGCCTACGAGCAGTACTTC.

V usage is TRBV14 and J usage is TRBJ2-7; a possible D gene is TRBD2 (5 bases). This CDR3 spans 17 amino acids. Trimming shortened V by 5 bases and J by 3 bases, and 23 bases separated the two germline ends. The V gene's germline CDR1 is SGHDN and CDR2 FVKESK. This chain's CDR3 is CASSLRAGPPRGYEQYF. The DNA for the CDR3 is TGTGCCAGCAGCTTACGGGCCGGGCCCCCTCGGGGCTACGAGCAGTACTTC. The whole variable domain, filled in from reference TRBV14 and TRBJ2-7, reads EAGVTQFPSHSVIEKGQTVTLRCDPISGHDNLYWYRRVMGKEIKFLLHFVKESKQDESGMPNNRFLAERTGGTYSTLKVQPAELEDSGVYFCASSLRAGPPRGYEQYFGPGTRLTVT.

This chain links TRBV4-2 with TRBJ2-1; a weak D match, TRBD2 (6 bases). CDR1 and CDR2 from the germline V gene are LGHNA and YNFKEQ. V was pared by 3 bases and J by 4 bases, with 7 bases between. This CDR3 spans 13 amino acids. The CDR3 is CASSQDYYNEQFF. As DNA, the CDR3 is TGTGCCAGCAGCCAGGACTATTACAATGAGCAGTTCTTC.

Written as DNA, the CDR3 is TGTGCCAGCAGCTTGAAGACTAGCGGGGACTACGAGCAGTACTTC. The encoded protein is CASSLKTSGDYEQYF. V usage is TRBV5-4 and J usage is TRBJ2-7; 11 bases are a match to TRBD2. V was pared by 1 base and J by 3 bases, with 3 bases of the junction left unmatched. Germline V lookup: CDR1 SGHNT, CDR2 YYREEE (reference sequence). This CDR3 is built from 15 residues. Full variable domain (missing parts from reference TRBV5-4 and TRBJ2-7): ETGVTQSPTHLIKTRGQQVTLRCSSQSGHNTVSWYQQALGQGPQFIFQYYREEENGRGNFPPRFSGLQFPNYSSELNVNALELDDSALYLCASSLKTSGDYEQYFGPGTRLTVT.

CDR3 amino acids: CASSFQGGTSETQYF. The CDR3 DNA is TGTGCCAGCAGCTTTCAGGGAGGAACGTCGGAGACCCAGTACTTC. The chain employs TRBV7-3 and TRBJ2-5, with D maybe TRBD2 (6 bases). The CDR3 contains 15 residues. The V end was cut by 3 bases, the J end by 5 bases, with 16 bases between. The V gene's germline CDR1 is SGHTA and CDR2 FQGTGA.

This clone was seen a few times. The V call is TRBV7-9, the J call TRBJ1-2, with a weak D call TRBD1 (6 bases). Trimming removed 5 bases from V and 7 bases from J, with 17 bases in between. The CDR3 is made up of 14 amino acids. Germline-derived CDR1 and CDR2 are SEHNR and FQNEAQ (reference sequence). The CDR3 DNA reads TGTGCCAGCAGCATCGTCGAGACAGGTCTTGGCTACACCTTC. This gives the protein CASSIVETGLGYTF. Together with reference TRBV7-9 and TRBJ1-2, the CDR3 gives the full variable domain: DTGVSQNPRHKITKRGQNVTFRCDPISEHNRLYWYRQTLGQGPEFLTYFQNEAQLEKSRLLSDRFSAERPKGSFSTLEIQRTEQGDSAMYLCASSIVETGLGYTFGSGTRLTVV.

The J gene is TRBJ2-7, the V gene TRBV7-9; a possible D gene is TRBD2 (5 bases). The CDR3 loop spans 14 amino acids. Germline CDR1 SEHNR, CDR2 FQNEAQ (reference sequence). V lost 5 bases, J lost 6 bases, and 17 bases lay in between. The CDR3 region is CASSPPSGGVEQYF. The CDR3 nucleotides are TGTGCCAGCAGCCCACCATCAGGAGGTGTCGAGCAGTACTTC.

The CDR3 protein is CASSQPGDLNIQYF. CDR3 nucleotide sequence: TGTGCCAGTAGTCAGCCGGGAGACTTGAACATTCAGTACTTC. The chain recombines TRBV19 with TRBJ2-4; D possibly corresponds to TRBD2 (6 bases). The ends were cut back, 5 bases at V and 7 bases at J, with 15 bases in the middle. CDR1 LNHDA and CDR2 SQIVND come from the germline V gene (reference sequence). This CDR3 is built from 14 residues.

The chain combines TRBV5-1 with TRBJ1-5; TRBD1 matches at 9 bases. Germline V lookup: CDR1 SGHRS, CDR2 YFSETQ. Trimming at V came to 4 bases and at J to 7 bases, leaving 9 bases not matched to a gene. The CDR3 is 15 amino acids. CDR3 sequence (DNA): TGCGCCAGCAGCGAGGGACAGGGTTTAGGACAGCCCCAGCATTTT. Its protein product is CASSEGQGLGQPQHF.

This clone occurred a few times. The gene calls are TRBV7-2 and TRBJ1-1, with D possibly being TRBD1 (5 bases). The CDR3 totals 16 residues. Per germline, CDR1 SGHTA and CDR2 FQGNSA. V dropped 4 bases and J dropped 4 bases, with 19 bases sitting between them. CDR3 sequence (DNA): TGTGCCAGCAGCTCACACGGGGCCTTTACGAGCACTGAAGCTTTCTTT. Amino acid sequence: CASSSHGAFTSTEAFF.

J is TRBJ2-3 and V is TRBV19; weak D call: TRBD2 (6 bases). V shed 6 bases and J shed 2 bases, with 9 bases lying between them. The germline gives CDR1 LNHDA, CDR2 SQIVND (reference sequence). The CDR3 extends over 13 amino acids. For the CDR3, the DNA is TGTGCCAGTAGCTCTAGCGTCACAGATACGCAGTATTTT. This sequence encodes CASSSSVTDTQYF.

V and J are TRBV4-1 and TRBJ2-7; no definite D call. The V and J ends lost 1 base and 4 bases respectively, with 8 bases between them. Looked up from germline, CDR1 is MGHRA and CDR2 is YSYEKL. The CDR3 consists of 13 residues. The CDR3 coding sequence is TGCGCCAGCAGCCAAGTTTTGCGTTACGAGCAGTACTTC. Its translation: CASSQVLRYEQYF.

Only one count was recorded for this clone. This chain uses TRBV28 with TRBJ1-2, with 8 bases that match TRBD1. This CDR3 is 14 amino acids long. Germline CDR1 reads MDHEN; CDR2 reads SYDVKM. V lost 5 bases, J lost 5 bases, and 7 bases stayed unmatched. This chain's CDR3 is CASSLQGGRYGYTF. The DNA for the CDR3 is TGTGCCAGCAGTCTACAGGGGGGAAGGTATGGCTACACCTTC.

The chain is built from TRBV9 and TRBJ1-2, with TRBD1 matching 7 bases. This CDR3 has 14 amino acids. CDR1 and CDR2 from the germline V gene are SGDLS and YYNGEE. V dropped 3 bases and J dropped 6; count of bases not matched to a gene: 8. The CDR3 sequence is CASSDRDRAHGYTF. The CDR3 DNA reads TGTGCCAGCAGCGATAGAGACAGGGCTCATGGCTACACCTTC.

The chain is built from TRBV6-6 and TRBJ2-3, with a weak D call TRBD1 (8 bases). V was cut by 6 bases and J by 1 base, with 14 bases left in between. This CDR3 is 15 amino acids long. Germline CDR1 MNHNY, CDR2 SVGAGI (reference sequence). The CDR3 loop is CASRDREGGTDTQYF. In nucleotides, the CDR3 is TGTGCCAGCAGGGACAGGGAGGGAGGCACAGATACGCAGTATTTT.

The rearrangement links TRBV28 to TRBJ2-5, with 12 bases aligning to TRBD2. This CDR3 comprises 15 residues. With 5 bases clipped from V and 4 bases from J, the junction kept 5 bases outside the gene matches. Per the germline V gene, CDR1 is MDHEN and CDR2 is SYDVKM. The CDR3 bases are TGTGCCAGCAGTATTATGGGACTAGCGGGAGAGACCCAGTACTTC. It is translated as CASSIMGLAGETQYF. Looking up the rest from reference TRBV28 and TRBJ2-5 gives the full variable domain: DVKVTQSSRYLVKRTGEKVFLECVQDMDHENMFWYRQDPGLGLRLIYFSYDVKMKEKGDIPEGYSVSREKKERFSLILESASTNQTSMYLCASSIMGLAGETQYFGPGTRLLVL.

The CDR3 sequence is CASSQGVTGGYNEQFF. CDR3 DNA: TGTGCCAGCAGCCAAGGTGTAACAGGGGGCTACAATGAGCAGTTCTTC. V gene TRBV4-2 combines with J gene TRBJ2-1, with 8 bases fitting TRBD1. Germline CDR1 is LGHNA and CDR2 is YNFKEQ. The CDR3 has 16 residues. V dropped 1 base and J dropped 3; count of bases not matched to a gene: 5.

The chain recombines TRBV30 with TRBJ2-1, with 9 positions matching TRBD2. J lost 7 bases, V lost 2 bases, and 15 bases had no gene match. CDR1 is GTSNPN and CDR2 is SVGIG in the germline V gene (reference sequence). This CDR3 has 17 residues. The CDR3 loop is CAWSHPPGTSMGNEQFF. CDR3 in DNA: TGTGCCTGGAGTCATCCCCCCGGGACTAGCATGGGTAATGAGCAGTTCTTC.

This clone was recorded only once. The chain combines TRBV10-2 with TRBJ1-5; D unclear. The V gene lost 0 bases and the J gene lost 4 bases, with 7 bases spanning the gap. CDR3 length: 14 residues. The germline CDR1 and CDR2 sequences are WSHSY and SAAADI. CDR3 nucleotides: TGCGCCAGCAGTGAGTCAACAGCTAATCAGCCCCAGCATTTT. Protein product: CASSESTANQPQHF.

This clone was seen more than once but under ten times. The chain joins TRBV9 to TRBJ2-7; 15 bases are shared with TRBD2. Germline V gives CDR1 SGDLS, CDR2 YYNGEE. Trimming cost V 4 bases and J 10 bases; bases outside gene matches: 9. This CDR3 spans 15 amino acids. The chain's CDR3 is CASSLTGLAGGRQYF. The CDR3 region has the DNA TGTGCCAGCAGCCTAACGGGACTAGCGGGAGGCCGACAGTACTTC. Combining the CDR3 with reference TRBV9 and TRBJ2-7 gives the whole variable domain DSGVTQTPKHLITATGQRVTLRCSPRSGDLSVYWYQQSLDQGLQFLIQYYNGEERAKGNILERFSAQQFPDLHSELNLSSLELGDSALYFCASSLTGLAGGRQYFGPGTRLTVT.

The CDR3 DNA is TGCGCCAGCAGCTTGTTAGGGGTGTCGAACACTGAAGCTTTCTTT. Residues: CASSLLGVSNTEAFF. V gene TRBV5-1 combines with J gene TRBJ1-1; D is perhaps TRBD1 (5 bases). The CDR3 runs 15 residues. V lost 1 base and J lost 1, with 11 bases in between. Per the germline V gene, CDR1 is SGHRS and CDR2 is YFSETQ.

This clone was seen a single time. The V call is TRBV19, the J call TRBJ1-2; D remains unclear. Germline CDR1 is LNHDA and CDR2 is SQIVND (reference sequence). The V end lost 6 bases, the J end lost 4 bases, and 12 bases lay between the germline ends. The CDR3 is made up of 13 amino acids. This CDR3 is CASREVLAYGYTF. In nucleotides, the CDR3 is TGTGCCAGTAGGGAGGTTCTGGCCTATGGCTACACCTTC.

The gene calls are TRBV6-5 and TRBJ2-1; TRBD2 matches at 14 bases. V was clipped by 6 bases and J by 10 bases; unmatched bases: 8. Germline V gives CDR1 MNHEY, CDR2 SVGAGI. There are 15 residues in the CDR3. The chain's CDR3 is CASSQGLAGVYEQFF. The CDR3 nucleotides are TGTGCCAGCAGCCAGGGACTAGCGGGAGTTTACGAGCAGTTCTTC.

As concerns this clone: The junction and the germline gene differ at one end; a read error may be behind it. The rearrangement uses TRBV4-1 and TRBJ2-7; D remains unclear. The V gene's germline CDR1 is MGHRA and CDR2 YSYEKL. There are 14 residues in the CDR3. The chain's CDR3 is CASSQDRRIMGPEF. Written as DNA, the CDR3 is TGCGCCAGCAGCCAAGATAGGCGGATAATGGGCCCCGAGTTC.

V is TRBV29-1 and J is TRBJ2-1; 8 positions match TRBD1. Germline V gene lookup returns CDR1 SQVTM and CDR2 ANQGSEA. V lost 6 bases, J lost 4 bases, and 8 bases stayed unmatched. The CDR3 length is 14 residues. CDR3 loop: CSVKAGQVYNEQFF. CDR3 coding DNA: TGCAGCGTCAAGGCGGGACAGGTATACAATGAGCAGTTCTTC.